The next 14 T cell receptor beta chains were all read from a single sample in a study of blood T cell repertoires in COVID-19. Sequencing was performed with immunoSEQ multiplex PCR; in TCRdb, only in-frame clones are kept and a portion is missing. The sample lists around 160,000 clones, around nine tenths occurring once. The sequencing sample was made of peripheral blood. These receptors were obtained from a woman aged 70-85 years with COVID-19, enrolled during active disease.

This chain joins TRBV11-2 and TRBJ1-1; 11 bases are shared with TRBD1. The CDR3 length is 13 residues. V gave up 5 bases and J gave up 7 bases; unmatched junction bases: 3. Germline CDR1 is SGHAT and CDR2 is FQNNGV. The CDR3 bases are TGTGCCAGCAGCCTGGACAGGGGGCTTGAAGCTTTCTTT. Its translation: CASSLDRGLEAFF.

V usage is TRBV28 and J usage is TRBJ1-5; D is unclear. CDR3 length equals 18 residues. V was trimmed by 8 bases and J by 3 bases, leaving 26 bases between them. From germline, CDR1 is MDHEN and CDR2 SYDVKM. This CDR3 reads CASVNPRRAPRLNQPQHF. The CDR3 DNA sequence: TGTGCCAGCGTTAACCCCCGGCGGGCCCCCAGACTCAATCAGCCCCAGCATTTT.

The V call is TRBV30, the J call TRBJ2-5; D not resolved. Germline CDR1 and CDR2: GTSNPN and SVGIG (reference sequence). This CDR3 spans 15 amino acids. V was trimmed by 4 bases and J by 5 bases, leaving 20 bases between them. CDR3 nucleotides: TGTGCCTGGAACCTAGGTAGAATCTCTAGGGAGACCCAGTACTTC. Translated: CAWNLGRISRETQYF.

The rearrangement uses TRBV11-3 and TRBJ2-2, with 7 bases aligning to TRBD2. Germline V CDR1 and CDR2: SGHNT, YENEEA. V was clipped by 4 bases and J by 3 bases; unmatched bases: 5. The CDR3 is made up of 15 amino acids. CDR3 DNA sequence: TGTGCCAGCAGCTGGAGCGGGGAGGACACCGGGGAGCTGTTTTTT. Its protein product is CASSWSGEDTGELFF.

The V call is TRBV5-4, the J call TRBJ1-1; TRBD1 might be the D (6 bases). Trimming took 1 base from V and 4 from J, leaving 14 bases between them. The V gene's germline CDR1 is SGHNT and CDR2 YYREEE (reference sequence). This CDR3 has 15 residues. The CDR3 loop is CASSLPAGVSTEAFF. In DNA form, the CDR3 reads TGTGCCAGCAGCTTGCCCGCAGGGGTGAGCACTGAAGCTTTCTTT.

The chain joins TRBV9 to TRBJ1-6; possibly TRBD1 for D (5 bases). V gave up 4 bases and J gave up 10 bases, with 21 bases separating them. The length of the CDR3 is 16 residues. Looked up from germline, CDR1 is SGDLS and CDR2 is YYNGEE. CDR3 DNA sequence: TGTGCCAGCAGCCCTCAGGAGGGGACCGCCCTATCACCCCTCCACTTT. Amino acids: CASSPQEGTALSPLHF.

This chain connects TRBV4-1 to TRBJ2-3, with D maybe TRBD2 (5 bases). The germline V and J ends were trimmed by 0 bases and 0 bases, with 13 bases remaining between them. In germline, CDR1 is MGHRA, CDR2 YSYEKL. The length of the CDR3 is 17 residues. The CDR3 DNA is TGCGCCAGCAGCCAAGACCTTGCGGGCCGGAGCACAGATACGCAGTATTTT. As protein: CASSQDLAGRSTDTQYF.

CDR3 coding DNA: TGTGCCAGCAGCACAAACCAGGGTGACGAGCAGTACTTC. Residues: CASSTNQGDEQYF. The chain joins TRBV11-3 to TRBJ2-7; tentative D call: TRBD1 (5 bases). V lost 5 bases and J 5 bases, leaving 13 bases between the germline ends. Germline V gene lookup returns CDR1 SGHNT and CDR2 YENEEA. The CDR3 is 13 residues long.

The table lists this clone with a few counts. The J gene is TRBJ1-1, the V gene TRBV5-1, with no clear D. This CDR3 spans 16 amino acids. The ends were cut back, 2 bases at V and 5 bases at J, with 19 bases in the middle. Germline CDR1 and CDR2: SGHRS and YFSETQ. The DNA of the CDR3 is TGCGCCAGCAGCTTAGAAGGGCCCCGGAGGGAAACTGAAGCTTTCTTT. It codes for CASSLEGPRRETEAFF.

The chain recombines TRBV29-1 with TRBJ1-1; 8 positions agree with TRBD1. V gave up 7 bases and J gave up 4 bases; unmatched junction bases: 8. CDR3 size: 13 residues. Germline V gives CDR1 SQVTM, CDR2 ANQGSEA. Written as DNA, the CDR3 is TGCAGCGCCAAACAGGGGGATCTCACTGAAGCTTTCTTT. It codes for CSAKQGDLTEAFF.

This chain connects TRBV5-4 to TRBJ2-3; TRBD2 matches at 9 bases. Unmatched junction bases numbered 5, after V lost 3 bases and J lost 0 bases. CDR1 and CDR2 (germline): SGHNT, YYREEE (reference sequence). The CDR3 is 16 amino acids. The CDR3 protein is CASSSATSGSTDTQYF. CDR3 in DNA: TGTGCCAGCAGCTCCGCGACTAGCGGTAGCACAGATACGCAGTATTTT.

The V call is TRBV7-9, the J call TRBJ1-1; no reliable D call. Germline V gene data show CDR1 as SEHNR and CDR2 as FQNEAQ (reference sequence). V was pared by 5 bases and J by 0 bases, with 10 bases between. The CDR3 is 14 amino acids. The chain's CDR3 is CASSRVEMNTEAFF. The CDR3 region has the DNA TGTGCCAGCAGCAGGGTGGAGATGAACACTGAAGCTTTCTTT.

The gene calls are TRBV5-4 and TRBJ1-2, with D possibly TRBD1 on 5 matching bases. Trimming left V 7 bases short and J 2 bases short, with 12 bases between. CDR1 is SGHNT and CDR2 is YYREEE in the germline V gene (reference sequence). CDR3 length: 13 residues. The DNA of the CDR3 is TGTGCCAGCCGGGGCGGGGAGAACTATGGCTACACCTTC. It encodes CASRGGENYGYTF.

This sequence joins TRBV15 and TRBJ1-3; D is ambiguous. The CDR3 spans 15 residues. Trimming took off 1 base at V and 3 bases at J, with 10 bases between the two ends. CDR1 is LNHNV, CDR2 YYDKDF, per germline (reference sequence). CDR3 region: CATSRGGSLGNTIYF. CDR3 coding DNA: TGTGCCACCAGCAGAGGAGGGTCACTTGGAAACACCATATATTTT.